Below, 15 T cell receptor beta chains from the same sample are listed, as sequenced in a study of shared clonotypes between healthy human individuals (TCRdb year 2020). Library generation was performed with the immunoSEQ multiplex PCR assay. This immuneACCESS table, as held by TCRdb, lists in-frame sequences with V and J called but not all clones. Of the missing ones, under half trace to an unresolved V gene in checked studies; the others have no known cause. The sample records more than 2 million clones, approximately 96% of which are singletons. Around 0.13% of the sample is held by the ten biggest clonotypes. The sample was naive CD4+ T cells sorted from blood. In light of the paper, this sample's cell subset or site label describes: CD45RA+ positively selected. These receptor sequences come from a young man in good health.

The chain recombines TRBV18 with TRBJ1-2; D is unclear. Germline CDR1 reads KGHSH; CDR2 reads LQKENI. Trimming took off 2 bases at V and 3 bases at J, with 10 bases between the two ends. CDR3 length: 14 residues. The CDR3 spells CASSPTAGDYGYTF. The CDR3 nucleotides read TGTGCCAGCTCACCAACGGCGGGTGACTATGGCTACACCTTC.

The gene calls are TRBV6-1 and TRBJ1-1; D is ambiguous. Trimming cost V 6 bases and J 3 bases, with 8 bases left between them. The CDR3 sequence is 12 residues long. Germline lookup yields CDR1 MNHNS and CDR2 SASEGT. This CDR3 is CASSSRYTEAFF. The CDR3 DNA follows: TGTGCCAGCAGCTCCAGGTACACTGAAGCTTTCTTT.

This clone was counted a single time. J is TRBJ1-5 and V is TRBV11-1; the match to TRBD1 covers 7 bases. Trimming removed 3 bases from V and 3 bases from J; junction bases left unmatched: 8. CDR1 and CDR2 from the germline V gene are SGHAT and FQDESV (reference sequence). The CDR3 covers 16 residues. CDR3 DNA: TGTGCCAGCAGCTTCAGACAGGGCCCCTTCAATCAGCCCCAGCATTTT. This codes for CASSFRQGPFNQPQHF.

CDR3 region: CASSLGTGAPDTQYF. The DNA for the CDR3 is TGTGCCAGCAGCTTAGGGACGGGTGCCCCAGATACGCAGTATTTT. The V gene is TRBV7-9, the J gene TRBJ2-3, with D unresolved. The CDR3 covers 15 residues. V lost 1 base, J lost 4 bases, and 12 bases lay in between. Germline CDR1 reads SEHNR; CDR2 reads FQNEAQ (reference sequence).

This sequence joins TRBV9 and TRBJ2-7, with 8 bases matching TRBD2. This CDR3 region has 15 residues. V shed 3 bases and J 7 bases; nucleotides not matched to a gene: 12. The germline CDR1 and CDR2 sequences are SGDLS and YYNGEE. The DNA for the CDR3 is TGTGCCAGCAGCGCCGGGGGGGTACTGATGCGGGAGCAGTACTTC. Protein product: CASSAGGVLMREQYF.

The J gene is TRBJ2-4, the V gene TRBV18; a possible D gene is TRBD2 (5 bases). CDR1 and CDR2 (germline): KGHSH, LQKENI. The CDR3 totals 12 residues. Trimming cost V 6 bases and J 12 bases, with 15 bases left between them. This CDR3 reads CASSLGGEGQYF. CDR3 sequence (DNA): TGTGCCAGCTCGTTGGGTGGAGAGGGTCAGTACTTC.

As to this clone: At the DNA level, this CDR3 is encoded by other sequences in the same sample as well. J is TRBJ1-5 and V is TRBV6-1, with D hard to call. This CDR3 region has 11 residues. Trimming left V 5 bases short and J 4 bases short, with 3 bases between. Germline V gene lookup returns CDR1 MNHNS and CDR2 SASEGT. The CDR3 coding sequence is TGTGCCAGCAGTCTAAATCAGCCCCAGCATTTT. Translated, it gives CASSLNQPQHF.

The chain employs TRBV18 and TRBJ2-7; possibly TRBD1 for D (6 bases). There are 15 residues in the CDR3. The V end was cut by 5 bases, the J end by 1 base, with 15 bases between. Germline V lookup: CDR1 KGHSH, CDR2 LQKENI. This CDR3 is CASSSTGQLSYEQYF. DNA for the CDR3: TGTGCCAGCTCATCGACAGGTCAGCTTTCCTACGAGCAGTACTTC. Together with reference TRBV18 and TRBJ2-7, the CDR3 gives the full variable domain: NAGVMQNPRHLVRRRGQEARLRCSPMKGHSHVYWYRQLPEEGLKFMVYLQKENIIDESGMPKERFSAEFPKEGPSILRIQQVVRGDSAAYFCASSSTGQLSYEQYFGPGTRLTVT.

Concerning this clone: The same CDR3 also results from other DNA sequences found in this sample. This sequence joins TRBV7-2 and TRBJ1-1; possible D gene TRBD1, 5 bases. The CDR3 has 15 amino acids. Germline CDR1 is SGHTA and CDR2 is FQGNSA. Trimming shortened V by 5 bases and J by 5 bases, and 18 bases separated the two germline ends. The CDR3 DNA follows: TGTGCCAGCAGCCTTAGCACCCTTGGGGGGACTGAAGCTTTCTTT. Protein: CASSLSTLGGTEAFF.

J is TRBJ1-5 and V is TRBV10-3; no reliable D call. This CDR3 spans 14 amino acids. Trimming stripped 1 base from V and 2 bases from J, with 6 bases between. The germline V gene encodes CDR1 ENHRY and CDR2 SYGVKD. The CDR3 is CAISELSGNQPQHF. The CDR3 DNA follows: TGTGCCATCAGTGAGTTGTCGGGCAATCAGCCCCAGCATTTT.

The rearrangement links TRBV5-5 to TRBJ2-7; D unresolved. The V end was cut by 4 bases, the J end by 3 bases, with 8 bases between. This CDR3 is 12 amino acids long. From germline, CDR1 is SGHKS and CDR2 YYEKEE (reference sequence). Written as DNA, the CDR3 is TGTGCCAGCAGCATCTCTAACTACGAGCAGTACTTC. Protein product: CASSISNYEQYF.

The V call is TRBV30, the J call TRBJ2-4, with no clear D. The CDR3 length is 14 residues. Trimming cost V 4 bases and J 0 bases, with 10 bases left between them. Germline CDR1 reads GTSNPN; CDR2 reads SVGIG (reference sequence). The CDR3 loop is CAWTRLSAKNIQYF. The CDR3 coding sequence is TGTGCCTGGACACGACTCTCAGCCAAAAACATTCAGTACTTC. The variable domain in full, with the rest retrieved from reference TRBV30 and TRBJ2-4, is SQTIHQWPATLVQPVGSPLSLECTVEGTSNPNLYWYRQAAGRGLQLLFYSVGIGQISSEVPQNLSASRPQDRQFILSSKKLLLSDSGFYLCAWTRLSAKNIQYFGAGTRLSVL.

This chain links TRBV7-9 with TRBJ1-4, with a weak D call TRBD1 (5 bases). V shed 5 bases and J shed 0 bases, with 10 bases lying between them. The CDR3 spans 15 residues. CDR1 SEHNR and CDR2 FQNEAQ come from the germline V gene (reference sequence). The CDR3 is CASSNVGPTNEKLFF. The CDR3 nucleotides are TGTGCCAGCAGCAATGTGGGGCCAACTAATGAAAAACTGTTTTTT.

The V gene is TRBV11-1, the J gene TRBJ2-5; 9 positions match TRBD1. The CDR3 is made up of 17 amino acids. V was clipped by 3 bases and J by 6 bases; unmatched bases: 14. The germline CDR1 and CDR2 sequences are SGHAT and FQDESV (reference sequence). CDR3 in DNA: TGTGCCAGCAGCTTCGGGACAGGGAAACGGATGACGCAGACCCAGTACTTC. It specifies CASSFGTGKRMTQTQYF. Full variable domain (rest looked up from reference TRBV11-1 and TRBJ2-5): EAEVAQSPRYKITEKSQAVAFWCDPISGHATLYWYRQILGQGPELLVQFQDESVVDDSQLPKDRFSAERLKGVDSTLKIQPAELGDSAMYLCASSFGTGKRMTQTQYFGPGTRLLVL.

This chain uses TRBV6-1 with TRBJ1-1, with no clear D. The CDR3 loop spans 13 amino acids. Germline V gene data show CDR1 as MNHNS and CDR2 as SASEGT. Trimming took 4 bases from V and 5 from J, leaving 11 bases between them. The CDR3 nucleotides read TGTGCCAGCAGTGGTTGGGGAAGGACTGAAGCTTTCTTT. Its translation: CASSGWGRTEAFF.